The next 3 T cell receptor beta chains were all read from a single sample in a study of T cell repertoires in cytomegalovirus infection. Their specific antigens are unknown. TCRdb passed the reads through MiXCR, listing each CDR3 protein once. The table includes around 800,000 distinct CDR3 sequences, 32% detected once. The sample here was cultured CD8+ T cells from PBMCs, taken from culture after CMV antigen stimulation. These receptors were taken from a human donor in good health (CMV status not recorded). Some clones in this sample may be carry-over from other donors' samples.

V is TRBV6-1 and J is TRBJ2-5; 8 bases line up with TRBD1. CDR1 and CDR2 from the germline V gene are MNHNS and SASEGT. After removal of 8 bases from V and 7 bases from J, the junction contained 18 bases not matched to a gene. This CDR3 spans 16 amino acids. CDR3 coding DNA: TGTGCCAGCGCCCCTAAACCGGGACAGGTCCAGTGGACCCAGTACTTC. This encodes CASAPKPGQVQWTQYF.

The rearrangement joins TRBV3-1 to TRBJ2-1, with 9 bases aligning to TRBD1. The CDR3 contains 18 residues. Trimming cost V 2 bases and J 0 bases; bases outside gene matches: 8. Germline V gene sequence: CDR1 LGHDT, CDR2 YNNKEL (reference sequence). The DNA for the CDR3 is TGTGCCAGCAGCCAACCTCGGACAGGGGAGAGCTCCTACAATGAGCAGTTCTTC. Translating it yields CASSQPRTGESSYNEQFF.

Details on this clonotype: Relative to the germline gene, one junction end is altered; a read error may explain this. The V call is TRBV7-2, the J call TRBJ2-3, with 9 nucleotides matching TRBD2. This CDR3 spans 17 amino acids. Germline values: CDR1 SGHTA, CDR2 FQGNSA. CDR3 residues: CASSFPLSGGSTDTQCF. The CDR3, as DNA: TGTGCCAGCAGCTTCCCTCTTAGCGGGGGAAGCACAGATACGCAGTGTTTT.